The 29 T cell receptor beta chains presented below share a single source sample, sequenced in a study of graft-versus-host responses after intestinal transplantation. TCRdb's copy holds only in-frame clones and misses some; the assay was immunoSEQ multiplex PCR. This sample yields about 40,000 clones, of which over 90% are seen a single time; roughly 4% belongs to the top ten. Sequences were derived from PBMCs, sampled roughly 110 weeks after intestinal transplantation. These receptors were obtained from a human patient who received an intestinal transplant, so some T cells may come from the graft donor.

As DNA, the CDR3 is TGTGCCAGCAAATTGGGGAGGGCTGGAAACACCATATATTTT. This sequence encodes CASKLGRAGNTIYF. The V and J genes are TRBV6-5 and TRBJ1-3; D not resolved. The CDR3 has 14 amino acids. The V end was cut by 7 bases, the J end by 2 bases, with 12 bases between. The germline V gene has CDR1 MNHEY and CDR2 SVGAGI.

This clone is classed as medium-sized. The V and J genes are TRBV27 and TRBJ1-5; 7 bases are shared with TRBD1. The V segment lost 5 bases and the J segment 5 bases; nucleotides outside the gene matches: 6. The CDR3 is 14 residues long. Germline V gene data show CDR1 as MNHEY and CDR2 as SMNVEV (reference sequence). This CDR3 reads CASSQVQGDQPQHF. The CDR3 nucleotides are TGTGCCAGCAGTCAGGTCCAGGGGGATCAGCCCCAGCATTTT.

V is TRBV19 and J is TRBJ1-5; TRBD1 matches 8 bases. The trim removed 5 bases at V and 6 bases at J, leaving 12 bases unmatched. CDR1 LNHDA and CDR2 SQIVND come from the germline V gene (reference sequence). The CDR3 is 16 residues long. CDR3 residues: CASSGQGAVESQPQHF. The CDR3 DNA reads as TGTGCCAGTAGTGGGCAGGGGGCCGTAGAATCTCAGCCCCAGCATTTT. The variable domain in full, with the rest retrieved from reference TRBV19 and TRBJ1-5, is DGGITQSPKYLFRKEGQNVTLSCEQNLNHDAMYWYRQDPGQGLRLIYYSQIVNDFQKGDIAEGYSVSREKKESFPLTVTSAQKNPTAFYLCASSGQGAVESQPQHFGDGTRLSIL.

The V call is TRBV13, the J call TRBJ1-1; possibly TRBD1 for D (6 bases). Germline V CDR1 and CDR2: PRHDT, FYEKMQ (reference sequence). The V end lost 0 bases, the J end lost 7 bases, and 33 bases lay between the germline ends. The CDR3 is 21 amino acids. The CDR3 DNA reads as TGTGCCAGCAGCTTAGGCCGAATAATACTTAGGGGGGAGAGTGGGACGGGTGAAGCTTTCTTT. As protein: CASSLGRIILRGESGTGEAFF.

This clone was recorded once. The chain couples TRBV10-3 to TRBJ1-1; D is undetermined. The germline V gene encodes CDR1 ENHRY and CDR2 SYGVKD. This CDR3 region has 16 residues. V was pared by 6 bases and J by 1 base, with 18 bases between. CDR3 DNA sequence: TGTGCCATCAGCCCTCGGGAGGCAGCTAGGAACACTGAAGCTTTCTTT. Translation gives CAISPREAARNTEAFF.

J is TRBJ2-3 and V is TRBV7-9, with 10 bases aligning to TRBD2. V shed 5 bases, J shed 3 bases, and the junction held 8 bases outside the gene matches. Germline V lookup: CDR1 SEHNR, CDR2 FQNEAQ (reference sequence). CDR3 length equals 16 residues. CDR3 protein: CASSPVLAGRTDTQYF. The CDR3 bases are TGTGCCAGCAGCCCCGTACTAGCGGGGAGGACAGATACGCAGTATTTT.

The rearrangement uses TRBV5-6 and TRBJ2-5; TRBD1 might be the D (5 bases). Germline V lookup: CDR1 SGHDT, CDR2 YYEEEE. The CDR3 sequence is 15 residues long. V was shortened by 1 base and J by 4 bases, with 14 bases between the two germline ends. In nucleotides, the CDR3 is TGTGCCAGCAGCTTGATAAGGGGCTTAATAGAGACCCAGTACTTC. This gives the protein CASSLIRGLIETQYF.

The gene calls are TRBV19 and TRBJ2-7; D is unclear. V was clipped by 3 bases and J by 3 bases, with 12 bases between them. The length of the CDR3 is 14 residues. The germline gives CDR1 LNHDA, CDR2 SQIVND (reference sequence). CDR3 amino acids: CASSMFGDHYEQYF. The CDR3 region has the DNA TGTGCCAGTAGTATGTTTGGCGACCACTACGAGCAGTACTTC. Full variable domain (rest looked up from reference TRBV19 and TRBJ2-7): DGGITQSPKYLFRKEGQNVTLSCEQNLNHDAMYWYRQDPGQGLRLIYYSQIVNDFQKGDIAEGYSVSREKKESFPLTVTSAQKNPTAFYLCASSMFGDHYEQYFGPGTRLTVT.

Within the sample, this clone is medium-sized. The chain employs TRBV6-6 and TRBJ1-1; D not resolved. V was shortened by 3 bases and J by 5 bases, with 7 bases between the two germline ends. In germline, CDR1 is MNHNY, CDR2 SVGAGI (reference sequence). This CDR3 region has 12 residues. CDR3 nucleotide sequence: TGTGCCAGCAGTTATGGTCGAACTGAAGCTTTCTTT. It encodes CASSYGRTEAFF.

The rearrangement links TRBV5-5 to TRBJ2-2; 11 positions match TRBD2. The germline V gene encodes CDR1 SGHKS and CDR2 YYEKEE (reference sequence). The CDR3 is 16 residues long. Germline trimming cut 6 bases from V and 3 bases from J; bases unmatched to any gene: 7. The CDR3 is CASIPGLAVDTGELFF. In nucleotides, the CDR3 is TGTGCCAGCATCCCGGGACTAGCGGTAGACACCGGGGAGCTGTTTTTT. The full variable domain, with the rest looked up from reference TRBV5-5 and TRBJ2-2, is DAGVTQSPTHLIKTRGQQVTLRCSPISGHKSVSWYQQVLGQGPQFIFQYYEKEERGRGNFPDRFSARQFPNYSSELNVNALLLGDSALYLCASIPGLAVDTGELFFGEGSRLTVL.

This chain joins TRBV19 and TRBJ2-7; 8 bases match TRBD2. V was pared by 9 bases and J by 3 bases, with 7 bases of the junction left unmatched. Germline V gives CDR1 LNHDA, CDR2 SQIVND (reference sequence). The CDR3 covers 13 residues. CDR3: CASVSGTNYEQYF. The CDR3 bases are TGTGCCAGCGTTAGCGGGACCAACTACGAGCAGTACTTC.

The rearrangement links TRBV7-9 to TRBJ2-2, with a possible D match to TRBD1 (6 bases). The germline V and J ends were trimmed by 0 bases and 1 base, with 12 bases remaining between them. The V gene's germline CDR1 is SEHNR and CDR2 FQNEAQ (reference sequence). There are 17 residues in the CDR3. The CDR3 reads CASSLAYLQGNTGELFF. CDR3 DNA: TGTGCCAGCAGCTTAGCCTATCTACAGGGGAACACCGGGGAGCTGTTTTTT.

The CDR3 coding sequence is TGTGCCAGGCAAGCGGAGAAAAGCTCCTACGAGCAGTACTTC. Protein: CARQAEKSSYEQYF. The rearrangement links TRBV19 to TRBJ2-7; D possibly corresponds to TRBD2 (5 bases). Trimming shortened V by 9 bases and J by 0 bases, and 15 bases separated the two germline ends. The CDR3 runs to 14 residues. CDR1 is LNHDA, CDR2 SQIVND, per germline (reference sequence). The variable domain in full, with the rest retrieved from reference TRBV19 and TRBJ2-7, is DGGITQSPKYLFRKEGQNVTLSCEQNLNHDAMYWYRQDPGQGLRLIYYSQIVNDFQKGDIAEGYSVSREKKESFPLTVTSAQKNPTAFYLCARQAEKSSYEQYFGPGTRLTVT.

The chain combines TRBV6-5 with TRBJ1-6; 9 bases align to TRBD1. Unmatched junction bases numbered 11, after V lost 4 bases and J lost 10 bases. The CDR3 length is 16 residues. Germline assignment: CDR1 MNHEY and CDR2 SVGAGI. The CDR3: CASSSGQQGARSPLHF. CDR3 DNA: TGTGCCAGCAGTTCGGGCCAACAGGGGGCGCGATCACCCCTCCACTTT.

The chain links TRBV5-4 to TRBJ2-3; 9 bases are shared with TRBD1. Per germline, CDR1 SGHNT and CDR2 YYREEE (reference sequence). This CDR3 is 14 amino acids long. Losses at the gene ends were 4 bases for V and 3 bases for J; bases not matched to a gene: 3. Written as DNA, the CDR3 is TGTGCCAGCAGCCGGGACAGGGTAACAGATACGCAGTATTTT. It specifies CASSRDRVTDTQYF.

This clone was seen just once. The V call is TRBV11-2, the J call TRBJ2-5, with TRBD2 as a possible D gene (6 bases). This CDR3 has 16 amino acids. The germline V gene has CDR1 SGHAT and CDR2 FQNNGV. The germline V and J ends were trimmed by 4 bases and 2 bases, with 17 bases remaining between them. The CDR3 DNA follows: TGTGCCAGCAGCTCCCGACCGGGACTCAGGCAAGAGACCCAGTACTTC. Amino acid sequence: CASSSRPGLRQETQYF.

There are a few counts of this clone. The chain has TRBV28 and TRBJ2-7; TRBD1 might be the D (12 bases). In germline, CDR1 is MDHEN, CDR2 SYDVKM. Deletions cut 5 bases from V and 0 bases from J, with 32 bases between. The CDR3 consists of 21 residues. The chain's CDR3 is CASSQGQGAWTSGLSSYEQYF. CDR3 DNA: TGTGCCAGCAGTCAGGGACAGGGGGCCTGGACTAGCGGGCTCAGCTCCTACGAGCAGTACTTC. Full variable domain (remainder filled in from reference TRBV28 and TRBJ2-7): DVKVTQSSRYLVKRTGEKVFLECVQDMDHENMFWYRQDPGLGLRLIYFSYDVKMKEKGDIPEGYSVSREKKERFSLILESASTNQTSMYLCASSQGQGAWTSGLSSYEQYFGPGTRLTVT.

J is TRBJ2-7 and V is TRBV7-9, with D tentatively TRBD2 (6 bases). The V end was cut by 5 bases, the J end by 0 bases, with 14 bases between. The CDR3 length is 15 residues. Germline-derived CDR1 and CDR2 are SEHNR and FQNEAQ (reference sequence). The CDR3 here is CASSPSPGSSYEQYF. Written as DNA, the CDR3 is TGTGCCAGCAGCCCTTCTCCCGGGAGCTCCTACGAGCAGTACTTC.

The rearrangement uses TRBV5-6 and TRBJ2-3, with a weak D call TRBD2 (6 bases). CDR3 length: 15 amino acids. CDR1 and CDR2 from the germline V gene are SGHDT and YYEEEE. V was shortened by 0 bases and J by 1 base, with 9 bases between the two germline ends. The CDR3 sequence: CASSLGDLGTDTQYF. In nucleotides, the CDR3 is TGTGCCAGCAGCTTGGGGGACTTAGGCACAGATACGCAGTATTTT.

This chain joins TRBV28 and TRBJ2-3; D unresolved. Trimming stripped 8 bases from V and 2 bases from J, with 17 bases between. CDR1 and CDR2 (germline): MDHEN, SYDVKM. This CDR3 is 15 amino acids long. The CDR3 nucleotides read TGTGCCAGCGGGCGTAGAGTCGAGGACACAGATACGCAGTATTTT. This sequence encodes CASGRRVEDTDTQYF.

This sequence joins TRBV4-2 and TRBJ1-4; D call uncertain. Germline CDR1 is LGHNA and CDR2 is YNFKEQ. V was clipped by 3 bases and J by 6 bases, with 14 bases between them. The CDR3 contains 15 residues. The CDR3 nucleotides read TGTGCCAGCAGCCAGGGTCGAGGCTTGGATGAAAAACTGTTTTTT. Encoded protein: CASSQGRGLDEKLFF.

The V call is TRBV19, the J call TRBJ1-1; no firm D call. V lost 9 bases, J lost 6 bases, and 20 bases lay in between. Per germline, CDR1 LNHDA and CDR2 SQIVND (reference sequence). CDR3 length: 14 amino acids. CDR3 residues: CASRNLGNPPEAFF. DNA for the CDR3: TGTGCCAGCCGGAACCTAGGGAATCCCCCTGAAGCTTTCTTT.

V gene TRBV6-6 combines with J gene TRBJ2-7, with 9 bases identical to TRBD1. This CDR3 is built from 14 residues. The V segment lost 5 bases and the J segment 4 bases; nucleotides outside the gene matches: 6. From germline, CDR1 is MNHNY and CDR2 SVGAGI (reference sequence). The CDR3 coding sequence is TGTGCCAGCAGTACGGGACAGGGATCTTACGAGCAGTACTTC. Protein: CASSTGQGSYEQYF.

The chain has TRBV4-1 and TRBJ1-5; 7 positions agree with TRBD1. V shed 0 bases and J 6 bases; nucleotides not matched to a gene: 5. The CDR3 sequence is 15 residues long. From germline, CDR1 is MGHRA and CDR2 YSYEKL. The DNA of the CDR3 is TGCGCCAGCAGCCAAGATGGGACAGTGCGTCAGCCCCAGCATTTT. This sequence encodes CASSQDGTVRQPQHF.

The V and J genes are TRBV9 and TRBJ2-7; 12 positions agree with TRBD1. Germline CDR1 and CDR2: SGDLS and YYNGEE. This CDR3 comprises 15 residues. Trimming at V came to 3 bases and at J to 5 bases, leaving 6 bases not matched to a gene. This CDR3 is CASSASGTGGHEQYF. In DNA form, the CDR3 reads TGTGCCAGCAGCGCCTCCGGGACAGGGGGCCACGAGCAGTACTTC.

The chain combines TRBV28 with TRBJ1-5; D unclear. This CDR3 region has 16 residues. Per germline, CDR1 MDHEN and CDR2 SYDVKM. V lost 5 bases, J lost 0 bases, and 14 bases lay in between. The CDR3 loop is CASSQPWTDSNQPQHF. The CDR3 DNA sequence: TGTGCCAGCAGTCAACCCTGGACCGATAGCAATCAGCCCCAGCATTTT.

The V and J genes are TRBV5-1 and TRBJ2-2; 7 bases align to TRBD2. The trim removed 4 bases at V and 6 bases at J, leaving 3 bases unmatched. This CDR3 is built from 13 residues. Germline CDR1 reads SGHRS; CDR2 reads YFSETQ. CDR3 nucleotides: TGCGCCAGCAGCGCTCGGGGGGCCGGGGAGCTGTTTTTT. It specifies CASSARGAGELFF. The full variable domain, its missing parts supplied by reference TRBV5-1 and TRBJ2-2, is KAGVTQTPRYLIKTRGQQVTLSCSPISGHRSVSWYQQTPGQGLQFLFEYFSETQRNKGNFPGRFSGRQFSNSRSEMNVSTLELGDSALYLCASSARGAGELFFGEGSRLTVL.

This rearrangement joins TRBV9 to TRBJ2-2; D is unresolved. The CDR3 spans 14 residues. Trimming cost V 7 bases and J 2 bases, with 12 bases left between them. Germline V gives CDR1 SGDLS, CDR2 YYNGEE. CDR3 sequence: CASEPRANTGELFF. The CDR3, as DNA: TGTGCCAGCGAGCCTAGGGCTAACACCGGGGAGCTGTTTTTT.

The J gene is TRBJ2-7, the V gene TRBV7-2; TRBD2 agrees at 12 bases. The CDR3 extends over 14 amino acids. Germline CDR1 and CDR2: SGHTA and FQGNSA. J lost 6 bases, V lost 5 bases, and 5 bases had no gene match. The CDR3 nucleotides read TGTGCCAGCAGCCAACTGACTAGCGGGGGCGAGCAGTACTTC. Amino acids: CASSQLTSGGEQYF.